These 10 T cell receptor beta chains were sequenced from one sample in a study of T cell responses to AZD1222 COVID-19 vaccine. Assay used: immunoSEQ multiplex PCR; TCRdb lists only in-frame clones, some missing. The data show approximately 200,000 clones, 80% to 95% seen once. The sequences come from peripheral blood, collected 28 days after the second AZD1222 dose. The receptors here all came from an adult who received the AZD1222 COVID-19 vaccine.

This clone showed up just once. CDR3 in DNA: TGTGCCAGCAGTTTATACAGGGGGGGCAATCAGCCCCAGCATTTT. Protein: CASSLYRGGNQPQHF. The chain is built from TRBV27 and TRBJ1-5; TRBD1 matches at 8 bases. The V gene end was trimmed by 1 base and the J gene end by 2 bases; junction bases not matched to a gene: 1. CDR1 and CDR2 (germline): MNHEY, SMNVEV (reference sequence). The CDR3 has 15 residues.

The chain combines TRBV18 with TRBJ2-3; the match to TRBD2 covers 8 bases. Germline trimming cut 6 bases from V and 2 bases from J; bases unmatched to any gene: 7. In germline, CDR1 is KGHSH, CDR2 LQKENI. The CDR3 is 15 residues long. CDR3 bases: TGTGCCAGCTCGGATAGCGGGGCCTCCACAGATACGCAGTATTTT. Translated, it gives CASSDSGASTDTQYF.

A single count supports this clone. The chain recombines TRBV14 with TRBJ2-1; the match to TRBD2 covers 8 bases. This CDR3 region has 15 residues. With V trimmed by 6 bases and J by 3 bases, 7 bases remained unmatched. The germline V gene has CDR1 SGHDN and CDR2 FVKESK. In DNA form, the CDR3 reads TGTGCCAGCAGGCTCCGGGGGGGCGGCTACAATGAGCAGTTCTTC. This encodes CASRLRGGGYNEQFF. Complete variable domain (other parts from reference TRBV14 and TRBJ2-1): EAGVTQFPSHSVIEKGQTVTLRCDPISGHDNLYWYRRVMGKEIKFLLHFVKESKQDESGMPNNRFLAERTGGTYSTLKVQPAELEDSGVYFCASRLRGGGYNEQFFGPGTRLTVL.

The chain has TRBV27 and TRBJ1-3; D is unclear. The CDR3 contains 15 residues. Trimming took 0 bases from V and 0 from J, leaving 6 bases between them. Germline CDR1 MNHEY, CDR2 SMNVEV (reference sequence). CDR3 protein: CASSLSPFSGNTIYF. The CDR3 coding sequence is TGTGCCAGCAGTTTATCGCCGTTCTCTGGAAACACCATATATTTT.

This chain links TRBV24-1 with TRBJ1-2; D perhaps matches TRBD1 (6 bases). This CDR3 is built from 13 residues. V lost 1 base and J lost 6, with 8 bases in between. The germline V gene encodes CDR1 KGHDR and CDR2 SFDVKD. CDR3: CATSDFDRNGYTF. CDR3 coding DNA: TGTGCCACCAGTGATTTTGACAGGAATGGCTACACCTTC.

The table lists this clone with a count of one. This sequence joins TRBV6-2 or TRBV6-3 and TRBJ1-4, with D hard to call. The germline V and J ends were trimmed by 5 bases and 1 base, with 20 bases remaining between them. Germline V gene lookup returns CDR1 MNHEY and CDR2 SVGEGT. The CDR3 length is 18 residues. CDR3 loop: CASSRPAAVGGTNEKLFF. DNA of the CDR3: TGTGCCAGCAGTCGGCCCGCGGCAGTGGGAGGAACTAATGAAAAACTGTTTTTT.

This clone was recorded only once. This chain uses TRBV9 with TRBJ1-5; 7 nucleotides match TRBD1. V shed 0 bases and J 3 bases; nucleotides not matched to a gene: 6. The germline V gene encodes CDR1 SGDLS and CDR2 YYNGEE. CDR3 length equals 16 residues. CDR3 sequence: CASSVGQGRDNQPQHF. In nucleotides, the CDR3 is TGTGCCAGCAGCGTAGGACAGGGTCGGGACAATCAGCCCCAGCATTTT. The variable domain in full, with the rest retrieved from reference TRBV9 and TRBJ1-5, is DSGVTQTPKHLITATGQRVTLRCSPRSGDLSVYWYQQSLDQGLQFLIQYYNGEERAKGNILERFSAQQFPDLHSELNLSSLELGDSALYFCASSVGQGRDNQPQHFGDGTRLSIL.

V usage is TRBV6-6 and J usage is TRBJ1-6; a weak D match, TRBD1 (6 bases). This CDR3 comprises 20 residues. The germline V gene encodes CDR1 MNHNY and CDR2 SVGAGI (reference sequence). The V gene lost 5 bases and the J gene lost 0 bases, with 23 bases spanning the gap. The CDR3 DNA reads TGTGCCAGCAGTCCTACATGGGGGGGCCAAAGGAGCTCCTATAATTCACCCCTCCACTTT. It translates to CASSPTWGGQRSSYNSPLHF.

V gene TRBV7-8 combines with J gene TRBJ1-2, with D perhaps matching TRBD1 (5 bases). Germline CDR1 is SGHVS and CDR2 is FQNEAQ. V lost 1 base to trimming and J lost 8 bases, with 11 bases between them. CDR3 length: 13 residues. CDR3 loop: CASSLGGGGGYTF. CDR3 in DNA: TGTGCCAGCAGCTTAGGGGGGGGAGGAGGCTACACCTTC.

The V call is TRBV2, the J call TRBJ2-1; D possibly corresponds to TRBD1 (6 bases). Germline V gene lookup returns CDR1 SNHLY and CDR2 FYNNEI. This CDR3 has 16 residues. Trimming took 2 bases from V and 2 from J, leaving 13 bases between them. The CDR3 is CASSERAGVPYNEQFF. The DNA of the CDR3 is TGTGCCAGCAGTGAAAGGGCAGGGGTCCCCTACAATGAGCAGTTCTTC. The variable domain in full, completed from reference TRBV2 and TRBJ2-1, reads EPEVTQTPSHQVTQMGQEVILRCVPISNHLYFYWYRQILGQKVEFLVSFYNNEISEKSEIFDDQFSVERPDGSNFTLKIRSTKLEDSAMYFCASSERAGVPYNEQFFGPGTRLTVL.